This TCR beta chain was sequenced during a study of beta chain features in type 1 diabetes. About the research overall: The examined sorted cells totaled 107,917,701 across samples.

Study results and caveats: Fewer junction insertions and more nucleotide deletions appeared in type 1 diabetes patients. Shorter TCRB CDR3s, moderately but significantly so, marked every one of the four CD4+ subsets in Type 1 diabetes patients.

This clone was picked up a small number of times. Its antigen is still unknown. Sequencing targeted expressed TCRB transcripts, as all isolated RNA had been reverse transcribed. The data were produced by immunoSEQ multiplex PCR, yet TCRdb's version contains in-frame clones alone and is incomplete. The table lists 100,000 to 150,000 clones, 17% of them singletons, with approximately 2.5% in the top ten. Material for sequencing was central memory CD4+ T cells from blood. The source of this sequence is a young man with type 1 diabetes.

The DNA of the CDR3 is TGTGCCAGCAGCTTTAGCCCCCGGGACCAGGGGTTCTTC. It yields the protein CASSFSPRDQGFF. The genes are TRBV7-2 and TRBJ2-1, with D possibly called TRBD1 or TRBD2 (5 bases each). The CDR3 loop spans 13 amino acids. Germline V gene sequence: CDR1 SGHTA, CDR2 FQGNSA. With 3 bases removed from V and 15 bases from J, the gap between germline ends came to 18 bases.